Here is one T cell receptor beta chain with its context. It has no known antigen specificity. One base away there is no much larger clone; base qualities are not given. The sample's time point, from its label and the paper: about 28 days (+/-7) after the second vaccine dose. In the paper's terms, the treatment or condition label means: meningococcal conjugate vaccine given as trial control. The vaccinee samples were drawn from two UK trials, COV001 and COV002, one of which was a single-blind randomized controlled phase 2/3 trial testing AZD1222 (ChAdOx1 nCoV-19) in healthy adults. For TCRbeta chain sequencing, PBMC samples were collected from trial participants at day 0 and at day 28 after the second dose. This record belongs to a study of T cell responses to AZD1222 COVID-19 vaccine (dated by TCRdb to the early 2020s). About the investigation overall: TCR sequencing covered roughly 230 trial participants: about 210 given two doses of AZD1222 and approximately 26 given two doses of MenACWY control vaccine. Trial participants were enrolled by age into subgroups of 18-55, 56-69 and 70-plus years, and around 140, 26 and 57 TCR-sequenced participants, respectively, were included in these subgroups.

The germline V gene provides CDR1 SNHLY and CDR2 FYNNEI. V is pared back by 4 bases and J by 0 bases, with 12 bases lying between the germline termini. Including cysteine and phenylalanine, the CDR3 has 15 amino acids. Solely the CDR3 DNA is kept, with 45 bases framed from the first base. Broader findings and caveats from the paper: Because no day 14 peak-response samples were available, the repertoires could be characterized only after the peak T cell response. CD4 TCRs associated with the vaccine covered the entire spike protein, and the dominant responses were in regions 160-218 and 743-854. In the small 56-69-year group, the increase in depth fell short of significance, most likely because of low power. Reportedly, close to half of the unique spike-specific TCRs recognized epitopes lying outside the regions that are mutated in the B.1.351 and B.1.1.7 variants. Spike-specific TCR breadth and depth rose significantly after two AZD1222 doses compared with day 0 and with MenACWY recipients. Participants were mostly white British, with more females than males. The authors suggested clonal diversity may have been underestimated. Conclusions about previously exposed vaccinees were limited because only six AZD1222 recipients were SARS-CoV-2 seropositive at baseline.

The CDR3 regions of human TCRbeta chains were analyzed by immunosequencing. Turning to the authors' computational methods: TCRs in the repertoires were matched against a reference library of SARS-CoV-2-specific TCRs that had been generated with the MIRA antigen-specificity platform. Breadth was defined as the fraction of unique TCRs that were SARS-CoV-2-associated, and depth was defined as the fraction of total T cells that were SARS-CoV-2-associated. Each spike-specific TCR was assigned to its reactive spike region and to a CD4 or CD8 class using the MIRA data. Log10-transformed breadth and depth values were compared by one-way ANOVA with Sidak's multiple comparisons tests. TCRdb obtained this table from immuneACCESS and retained in-frame rearrangements with V and J assigned. These tables miss some clones; where compared with another copy, unresolved V genes account for less than half of the shortfall, and the remainder is unexplained. V, J and clone size derive from that table, while D and trimming were established from the DNA sequence. Across this sample there are approximately 180,000 clones, with 85% to 95% seen only once. The biggest ten clones account for 1% of the sample.

The receptor comes from an adult who received the MenACWY meningococcal vaccine as a control. Sequences were derived from peripheral blood, sampled 28 days after the second dose of the MenACWY control vaccine. The rearrangement joined TRBV2 to TRBJ2-5; the best D guess is TRBD1, with 5 bases matching. The CDR3 protein: CASSVDRQYQETQYF. The DNA is as follows: TGTGCCAGCAGTGTTGACAGACAGTACCAAGAGACCCAGTACTTC. Supplemented by the reference TRBV2 and TRBJ2-5 proteins around the CDR3, the complete variable domain is EPEVTQTPSHQVTQMGQEVILRCVPISNHLYFYWYRQILGQKVEFLVSFYNNEISEKSEIFDDQFSVERPDGSNFTLKIRSTKLEDSAMYFCASSVDRQYQETQYFGPGTRLLVL.